The source of this TCR beta chain is a study of CDR3 diversity in severe acne. The CDR3 length is 17 residues. Deletions cut 2 bases from V and 3 bases from J, with 15 bases between. Germline V CDR1 and CDR2: SGDLS, YYNGEE. One entry per CDR3 protein results from TCRdb running MiXCR on the PCR reads. The profile covers 84,000 or so distinct CDR3 sequences, with about half appearing a single time and around 10% taken by the ten largest. The material sequenced was blood. This chain connects TRBV9 to TRBJ1-6; D is ambiguous. The clonotype comes from a male donor in good health, serving as a control. The CDR3 coding sequence is TGTGCCAGCAGCGTCGACCCCGACGGTCTCTATAATTCACCCCTCCACTTT. It is translated as CASSVDPDGLYNSPLHF.